This T cell receptor beta chain was profiled in a study of molecular identifiers for immune sequencing clone quantification. This CDR3 has 13 residues. Germline V gene data show CDR1 as LGHNA and CDR2 as YNFKEQ. V lost 4 bases to trimming and J lost 1 base; unmatched junction nucleotides: 1. Investigators produced naive CD8 libraries from roughly 18,000 to 920,000 sorted cells, drawing on 10%, 30% or 50% RNA. Generation of bulk TCR libraries relied on previously described methods and listed TCR primers. TCRdb re-analysed the PCR reads in MiXCR, keeping a single row per CDR3 protein. Of 90,000 or so distinct CDR3 sequences listed, roughly 25% were seen once; the top ten hold around 0.77%. Findings and caveats of the study: Underestimated sizes of highly expanded clones could result from identical TCR molecules that share a barcode.

This clonotype was seen ten or more times. Its matching antigen is unknown. Sequences were obtained from naive CD8+ T cells from blood, with Jurkat cell RNA spiked in. This sample's subset: FACS-sorted CD8+CD4-CCR7+CD45RA+ naive T cells. This clonotype was obtained from a human donor in good health. Some libraries in this study had Jurkat cell RNA spiked in. The chain carries TRBV4-2 and TRBJ2-7, with TRBD1 matching over 7 bases. The CDR3, as DNA: TGTGCCAGCAGCCCGGGACAGTCCTACGAGCAGTACTTC. Its protein product is CASSPGQSYEQYF.